A single T cell receptor (beta chain) is shown here with its context. The data belong to a study of immune cell composition in non-small cell lung cancer. The normal lung sample lay at least 3 cm, and maximally far, from the tumour. The repertoire was sequenced with immunoSEQ multiplex PCR; TCRdb's copy has only in-frame clones and lacks some. This table holds under 7,000 clones, 82% found once. The ends were cut back, 2 bases at V and 3 bases at J, with 7 bases in the middle. The CDR3 is made up of 13 amino acids. Germline assignment: CDR1 SGHTA and CDR2 FQGNSA. This receptor was obtained from a human donor with non-small cell lung cancer. The chain has TRBV7-2 and TRBJ1-1; D ambiguous. The sequenced material came from non-adjacent lung tissue. In DNA form, the CDR3 reads TGTGCCAGCAGCTTAATCCTCGACACTGAAGCTTTCTTT. Its translation is CASSLILDTEAFF. The whole variable domain, remainder taken from reference TRBV7-2 and TRBJ1-1, is GAGVSQSPSNKVTEKGKDVELRCDPISGHTALYWYRQSLGQGLEFLIYFQGNSAPDKSGLPSDRFSAERTGGSVSTLTIQRTQQEDSAVYLCASSLILDTEAFFGQGTRLTVV.